The rows below give T cell receptor beta chains drawn from one sample of a study of T cells in Graves' hyperthyroidism and ophthalmopathy. TCRdb analysed the multiplex PCR reads with MiXCR anew, one entry per CDR3 protein. The repertoire holds 500,000 to 650,000 distinct CDR3 sequences, with 11% to 15% as singletons. The sequenced sample was blood. The receptor set was obtained from a woman in her forties with Graves' hyperthyroidism. CDR3s include the opening cysteine and the closing phenylalanine or tryptophan. The D gene is left open where the match is weak. Clone size, where shown, is once, few, many, or a class for clones that have expanded.

d_call	v_call	j_call	clone_size	cdr3_nt	cdr3_aa
-	TRBV7-2	TRBJ1-6	-	TGTGCCAGCAGCTTGGGGGTTGGAGGGCCTATAGGTTCACCCCTCCACTTT	CASSLGVGGPIGSPLHF
TRBD2	TRBV9	TRBJ2-1	many	TGTGCCAGCAGCGTTAGCGGGAACTCCTACAATGAGCAGTTCTTC	CASSVSGNSYNEQFF
TRBD2	TRBV5-1	TRBJ2-1	many	TGCGCCAGCAGCCCGGGACTAGCGGGGGACAATGAGCAGTTCTTC	CASSPGLAGDNEQFF
-	TRBV2	TRBJ2-3	many	TGTGCCAGCAGTGTAGTCGGTTATTCCACAGATACGCAGTATTTT	CASSVVGYSTDTQYF
-	TRBV28	TRBJ2-5	-	TGTGCCAGCAGTTTGGGTTGGGAGACCCAGTACTTC	CASSLGWETQYF
TRBD1	TRBV11-2	TRBJ1-5	many	TGTGCCAGCAGCCAACAGGGGATCAATCAGCCCCAGCATTTT	CASSQQGINQPQHF
-	TRBV7-6	TRBJ2-1	few	TGTGCCAGCAGCGGGCTGGGCGCTTCAAGCTCCTACAATGAGCAGTTCTTC	CASSGLGASSSYNEQFF
TRBD2	TRBV3-1	TRBJ2-3	few	TGTGCCAGCAGCCAAGATCACCTCTTCGGGGAGGGTTTCACAGATACGCAGTATTTT	CASSQDHLFGEGFTDTQYF
-	TRBV3-1	TRBJ1-1	many	TGTGCCAGCAGCCAGGACCCGAACACTGAAGCTTTCTTT	CASSQDPNTEAFF
-	TRBV30	TRBJ1-4	many	TGTGCCTGGACTTCGGGGATGGGCTTAGAAAAACTGTTTTTT	CAWTSGMGLEKLFF
-	TRBV9	TRBJ1-2	-	TGTGCCAGCAGCGTGTATATAGCGGGGGGAAGCAACACCTTC	CASSVYIAGGSNTF
TRBD2	TRBV3-1	TRBJ2-1	many	TGTGCCAGCAGCCAAGCGGGAGGGGTCAATGAGCAGTTCTTC	CASSQAGGVNEQFF
-	TRBV18	TRBJ2-6	many	TGTGCCAGCTCACCCTCAGTGAGCTCTGGGGCCAACGTCCTGACTTTC	CASSPSVSSGANVLTF
TRBD1	TRBV6-5	TRBJ1-2	-	TGTGCCAGCAGTTACGGGGGGACAGGGCGGCTCTATGGCTACACCTTC	CASSYGGTGRLYGYTF
TRBD2	TRBV5-1	TRBJ2-3	many	TGCGCCAGCAGCTTGGAGGCGGGAGCGAGCACAGATACGCAGTATTTT	CASSLEAGASTDTQYF
-	TRBV11-2	TRBJ1-5	many	TGTGCCAGCAGCTTAGTTGAGGGGTGGTCGATACGCAATCAGCCCCAGCATTTT	CASSLVEGWSIRNQPQHF
TRBD1	TRBV7-9	TRBJ1-1	many	TGTGCCAGCAGCCCTGGGACAGGGTTTTCGATGAACACTGAAGCTTTCTTT	CASSPGTGFSMNTEAFF
-	TRBV12-3/TRBV12-4	TRBJ2-1	many	TGTGCCAGCAGTCCCCTCCGAGGGCACGAGCAGTTCTTC	CASSPLRGHEQFF
TRBD1	TRBV20-1	TRBJ1-2	many	TGCAGTGCCCCAGAGACAGGGAACTATGGCTACACCTTC	CSAPETGNYGYTF
TRBD1	TRBV29-1	TRBJ1-2	many	TGCAGCGCTAAAGGACAGGCGGGCTATGGCTACACCTTC	CSAKGQAGYGYTF
-	TRBV12-3/TRBV12-4	TRBJ2-3	many	TGTGCCAGCAGTTCCGAGGGGGGACGCGGCACAGATACGCAGTATTTT	CASSSEGGRGTDTQYF
-	TRBV20-1	TRBJ2-7	-	TGCAGTGCTAGAGTACAATTAAGCTCCTACGAGCAGTACTTC	CSARVQLSSYEQYF
TRBD1	TRBV2	TRBJ1-1	many	TGTGCCAGCAGTGAAGGGGGACAGGGAAACACTGAAGCTTTCTTT	CASSEGGQGNTEAFF
TRBD1	TRBV12-3/TRBV12-4	TRBJ2-2	few	TGTGCCAGCAGTAAAGGACAGGGGTGGACCGGGGAGCTGTTTTTT	CASSKGQGWTGELFF
-	TRBV2	TRBJ2-7	many	TGTGCCAGCAGTGAGCGTGGGGCCCCCTCCTACGAGCAGTACTTC	CASSERGAPSYEQYF
-	TRBV4-1	TRBJ1-5	few	TGCGCCAGCAGCCAAGATCGGGGGCCCGGTCAGCCCCAGCATTTT	CASSQDRGPGQPQHF
-	TRBV2	TRBJ1-3	few	TGTGCCAGCAGTGAGGACATCTTCTCTGGAAACACCATATATTTT	CASSEDIFSGNTIYF
-	TRBV7-9	TRBJ2-7	many	TGTGCCAGCAGCCCGCGAGACACAGGGCCCGAGCAGTACTTC	CASSPRDTGPEQYF
-	TRBV19	TRBJ2-7	-	TGTGCCAGTAGTATTAAGAAAGGCCACGAGCAGTACTTC	CASSIKKGHEQYF
-	TRBV6-1	TRBJ2-7	few	TGTGCCAGCAGTGAAAGGGGGGCCTCCTACGAGCAGTACTTC	CASSERGASYEQYF
TRBD1	TRBV28	TRBJ2-2	-	TGTGCCAGCAACGCGGGACAGGGATACACCGGGGAGCTGTTTTTT	CASNAGQGYTGELFF
TRBD2	TRBV24-1	TRBJ2-2	many	TGTGCCACCAGTGAGGCTAGCGGGAGGAACACCGGGGAGCTGTTTTTT	CATSEASGRNTGELFF
-	TRBV19	TRBJ1-1	-	TGTGCCAGTAGTATACTCGCGGTTCGGCCTGAAGCTTTCTTT	CASSILAVRPEAFF
TRBD2	TRBV2	TRBJ2-5	many	TGTGCCAGTATGGGAGACGTGGAATTACTAGCGATAGAGACCCAGTACTTC	CASMGDVELLAIETQYF
TRBD1	TRBV7-8	TRBJ2-5	few	TGTGCCAGCAGCCCAAGGACAGGGGGATGGGAGACCCAGTACTTC	CASSPRTGGWETQYF
-	TRBV4-2	TRBJ2-5	-	TGTGCCAGCAGCCAAGATCCGGCGGGACAAGAGACCCAGTACTTC	CASSQDPAGQETQYF
-	TRBV28	TRBJ1-1	many	TGTGCCAGCAGCTGGAACTGGGGAATGAACACTGAAGCTTTCTTT	CASSWNWGMNTEAFF
-	TRBV20-1	TRBJ1-5	many	TGCAGTGCTAACGGACAGACCAATCAGCCCCAGCATTTT	CSANGQTNQPQHF
-	TRBV11-2	TRBJ2-7	many	TGTGCCAGCAGAGATGGCCAGCCCTTCACCGAGCAGTACTTC	CASRDGQPFTEQYF
-	TRBV27	TRBJ2-7	many	TGTGCCAGCAGTTTACTTCGGGAGCCCTCCTACGAGCAGTACTTC	CASSLLREPSYEQYF
-	TRBV6-1	TRBJ2-1	-	TGTGCCAGCAGCCAGATTTCCGTCTCCTACAATGAGCAGTTCTTC	CASSQISVSYNEQFF
-	TRBV11-2	TRBJ2-1	many	TGTGCCAGCAGCGGAGCGGTTACCTACAATGAGCAGTTCTTC	CASSGAVTYNEQFF
TRBD2	TRBV7-3	TRBJ2-1	many	TGTGCCAGCAGCTTACGAGGATTGGCTAGCGGGGGGGGGTGGAATGAGCAGTTCTTC	CASSLRGLASGGGWNEQFF
TRBD2	TRBV15	TRBJ2-3	many	TGTGCCACCAGCAGAGCGGGAGGGGATACAGATACGCAGTATTTT	CATSRAGGDTDTQYF
TRBD2	TRBV25-1	TRBJ2-3	few	TGTGCCAGCAGCGAAGGAGCGGGACTAGCAGATACGCAGTATTTT	CASSEGAGLADTQYF
-	TRBV9	TRBJ2-3	many	TGTGCCAGCAGCGCCACAACAGGGTTGACGCAGTATTTT	CASSATTGLTQYF
-	TRBV7-3	TRBJ2-3	-	TGTGCCAGCAGCTTATCAACCCGTAGCACAGATACGCAGTATTTT	CASSLSTRSTDTQYF
TRBD1	TRBV11-2	TRBJ1-2	many	TGTGCCAGCAGCGGGGACAGGGGGGTTGATGGCTACACCTTC	CASSGDRGVDGYTF
TRBD1	TRBV12-3/TRBV12-4	TRBJ1-5	many	TGTGCCAGCAGTTTGGACACCGGACAGGGAGATCAGCCCCAGCATTTT	CASSLDTGQGDQPQHF
-	TRBV20-1	TRBJ2-7	-	TGCAGTGCTCATAAGGACAGCTCTGTTATCGAGCAGTACTTC	CSAHKDSSVIEQYF
-	TRBV29-1	TRBJ1-1	many	TGCAGCGTTGACCGCAAGGGACACAGGGACACTGAAGCTTTCTTT	CSVDRKGHRDTEAFF
-	TRBV11-2	TRBJ2-2	many	TGTGCCAGCAGGTCAGAGGGGACCGGGGAGCTGTTTTTT	CASRSEGTGELFF
-	TRBV7-3	TRBJ2-2	many	TGTGCCAGCAGCCGTATGAGGGGGGCGAACACCGGGGAGCTGTTTTTT	CASSRMRGANTGELFF
TRBD1	TRBV7-2	TRBJ2-2	-	TGTGCCAGCAGCTTGCCAGGGACAGGGGTAGGAACCGGGGAGCTGTTTTTT	CASSLPGTGVGTGELFF
-	TRBV5-1	TRBJ1-6	many	TGCGCCAGCAGCGGCGAGACAGGATATAATTCACCCCTCCACTTT	CASSGETGYNSPLHF